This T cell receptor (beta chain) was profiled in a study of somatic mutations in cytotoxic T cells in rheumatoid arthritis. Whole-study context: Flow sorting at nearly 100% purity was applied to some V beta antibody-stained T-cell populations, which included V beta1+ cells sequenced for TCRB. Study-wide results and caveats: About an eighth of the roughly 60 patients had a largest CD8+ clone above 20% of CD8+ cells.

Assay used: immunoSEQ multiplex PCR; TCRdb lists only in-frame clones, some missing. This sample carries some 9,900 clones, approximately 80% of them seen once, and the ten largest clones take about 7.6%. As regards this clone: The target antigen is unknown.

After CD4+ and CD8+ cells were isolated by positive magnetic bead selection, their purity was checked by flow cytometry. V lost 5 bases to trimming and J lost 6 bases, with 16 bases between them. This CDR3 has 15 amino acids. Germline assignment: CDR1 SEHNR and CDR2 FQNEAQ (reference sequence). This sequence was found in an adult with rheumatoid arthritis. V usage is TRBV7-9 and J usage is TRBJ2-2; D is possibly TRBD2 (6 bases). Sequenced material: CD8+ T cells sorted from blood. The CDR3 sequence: CASSPGGGISGELFF. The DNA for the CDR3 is TGTGCCAGCAGCCCCGGAGGAGGGATCTCCGGGGAGCTGTTTTTT.